This paragraph covers one TCR beta chain sequence. Its antigen remains unidentified. These data originate in a study of glioma-infiltrating T cells after dendritic cell vaccination. Turning to the study itself: Dendritic cell vaccination trial patients had either newly diagnosed or recurrent glioblastoma. Study-wide findings and caveats: Only a small number of patients had complete blood and tumor samples.

The time point: after dendritic cell vaccination, including at tumor progression/relapse. With 4 bases removed from V and 6 bases from J, the gap between germline ends came to 13 bases. This CDR3 is 14 amino acids long. CDR1 is SGHDN, CDR2 FVKESK, per germline. Input was roughly 2.2 ug genomic DNA, or all available if less. Amplification used 60 V beta primers and 13 J beta primers. Method: immunoSEQ multiplex PCR; TCRdb's copy keeps in-frame clones and lacks some. The data show about 65,000 clones, 86% seen once. This receptor was taken from a human donor with glioblastoma. V usage is TRBV14 and J usage is TRBJ2-1, with D uncertain. The input for sequencing was blood, taken after dendritic cell vaccination. For the CDR3, the DNA is TGTGCCAGCAGCCCTTATTTAGCTGCCAATGAGCAGTTCTTC. As protein: CASSPYLAANEQFF.